This TCR beta chain came from a study of blood T cell repertoires in COVID-19 (dated by TCRdb to about 2020). A note on the overall study: Collaborator samples came from the United States, Italy and Spain and covered acute and convalescent phases of COVID-19. The prospective study material was composed of cDNA or gDNA derived from T cells, B-cell-depleted T cells, or PBMCs. Deeply sampled blood TCRbeta repertoires from subjects exposed to, actively infected with, or recovered from COVID-19 were included in the dataset. The repertoires were released in a freely available public database intended as a resource for research on the immune response to SARS-CoV-2. Samples came from the ongoing ImmuneRACE study (first 160 participants) plus 1,254 subjects from 6 global collaborators. A de-identified subject ID, COVID-19 status, age in years and sex were almost always included in the sample metadata. Where available, HLA class I and class II types were obtained from metadata supplied by the sample provider rather than from assay-based typing.

The immunoSEQ Assay, a bias-controlled multiplex PCR, was used to amplify TCRbeta CDR3 regions from genomic DNA. In the authors' own workflow: Nucleated cell counts per sample were estimated from amplification of reference gene primers within the assay. To quantify the absolute abundance of each unique TCRbeta CDR3 rearrangement, sequence reads were collapsed and filtered. Productive Simpson clonality was computed per sample as the square root of Simpson's diversity index over productive rearrangements. The immuneACCESS repertoire file appears here via TCRdb, limited to in-frame rearrangements. These files lack a portion of the clones; in checked studies, under half of the deficit traces to unresolved V genes, and the cause of the others is not known. For V, J and clone size, that table is used; D and trimming come from the DNA. This sample lists roughly 120,000 clones; approximately 81% were detected once. The ten biggest clones cover about 13% of the sample.

The collaborating institutions used their own protocols to collect whole blood in K2EDTA tubes. For TCRbeta analysis, collaborator samples were shipped as frozen whole blood, as isolated PBMCs, or as DNA extracted from either sample type. In the case of this clone: Its antigen remains unidentified. One end of the junction fails to match germline, which may point to a read error.

Overall study results and their limits: The quantity of clinical and demographic metadata differed by source and by participant and was supplied without curation.

CDR1 and CDR2, per the germline V gene (reference sequence), are SGHNT and YYREEE. Reading from cysteine to phenylalanine, the CDR3 counts 13 amino acids. Solely the CDR3 DNA is kept, with 39 bases framed from the first base. The source of this sequence is a human donor in a cohort sampled during active COVID-19. What was sequenced was peripheral blood. The chain is assembled from TRBV5-4 and TRBJ1-2; TRBD1 lines up with 7 middle nucleotides. The sequence in DNA is TGTGCCAGCAGCGTCGGGACAGACTACGGCTACACCTTC. Protein translation: CASSVGTDYGYTF.